This T cell receptor (beta chain) was recovered during a study of cytomegalovirus exposure and HLA in healthy donors (dated by TCRdb to 2017 to 2019). The study in broad terms: An earlier analysis of approximately 640 of the donors reported 250 to 350 Gb of sequence data and around 120 million unique TCR beta sequences from roughly 180 million T cells. An early release covering about 600 HLA-typed donors comprised about 300 gigabases of sequencing data and around 85 million unique TCR sequences. Among the roughly 400 genotyped donors, approximately 76% belonged to the genetic ancestry cluster associated with self-reported Caucasian donors. The study aimed to test whether signatures of past pathogen exposure could be identified by cataloging public T cell receptors. Using immunosequencing, the study profiled T cell repertoires from about 620 subjects and related those repertoires to cytomegalovirus serostatus. In addition to the first cohort of 666 subjects, a separate validation cohort of 130 or so different subjects was used. High-throughput TCR immunosequencing, statistical association of individual TCRs with disease status, and machine learning were combined to predict cytomegalovirus infection status. A later analysis re-analyzed previously published TCR beta repertoires from 500 to 700 donors and added high-resolution HLA genotyping to study TCR occurrence patterns. In the later analysis, no new phenotypic data were used to find candidate immune exposures; instead, reliance was placed on TCR beta sequences and their occurrence across donors. An earlier analysis of nearly 600 of the donors applied high-throughput TCR beta sequencing to assess whether each TCR beta V gene segment acted as functional or pseudogenic. Donor age, sex, ethnicity and CMV serostatus were collected together with the repertoire data. A later genetic analysis took genome-wide SNP genotypes for about 55% of the 666 donors and used that subset as a discovery cohort. All discovery cohort repertoires had been generated using a single sequencing platform. HLA typing included class I and class II loci at four-digit resolution. The number of typed donors differed by locus: about 620-640 for A, B, C, DRB1 and DQB1; some 500 for DQA1; around 580 for DPA1; and around 490 for DPB1. Roughly five DR-DQ haplotypes were handled as single units for association and clustering because linkage in the cohort was strong. On average, about 200,000 unique TCR beta nucleotide sequences were sequenced per donor among a few hundred genotyped donors of the cohort, with approximately 18% of those sequences being non-productive. Study-level results and caveats: CMV serostatus was the only immune exposure information available for the cohort. Most TCR sequences were observed very rarely across donors, whereas some public TCRs were present in many individuals. In both the original and validation cohorts, the classifier was reported to diagnose cytomegalovirus status with high specificity and sensitivity. The authors suggested that the approach could potentially be generalized to other disease states and immunological phenotypes. A later genetic analysis reported fewer N-insertions in productive TCRs among donors in an Asian-associated ancestry cluster than the roughly 700-donor mean. A later analysis found that TCR association rates varied across HLA loci, with DRB1 alleles showing the most associated TCRs and HLA-C alleles the fewest. Several of the top co-occurrence clusters appeared to be linked to parvovirus B19, influenza, CMV and Epstein-Barr virus, according to a later analysis. Because some donors lacked HLA typing at each locus, the association tests relied only on the typed subset. A total of fewer than 200 TCR beta chains were listed by the study as associated with cytomegalovirus. In vitro tests confirmed that a few of the cytomegalovirus-associated TCR beta chains recognize cytomegalovirus antigens. The earlier analysis of almost 600 of the donors excluded some 16 rarely observed V segments, including chromosome 9 orphons, because counts were too low. In this cohort, only TCR beta chains were sequenced, and detectable features were limited by the absence of alpha or paired-chain data. In a later analysis, 16,951 TCR beta sequences were associated with specific HLA alleles at a false discovery rate of 0.05. Linkage disequilibrium might explain the correlated functional status among segregating V segments, but an unknown experimental factor could not be excluded. A further reported finding was that TCR beta sequences accurately predicted the HLA-A and HLA-B alleles for most subjects in the first cohort. An earlier analysis of several hundred of the donors showed that most TCR beta V segments appeared in productive rearrangements either about 90% or about 30% of the time, which broadly matched IMGT annotations. The sequencing pipeline was judged likely to have produced a cluster of highly shared sequence variants as a technical artifact. In a later analysis, most CMV-associated TCR beta chains were found to appear HLA-restricted, with HLA associations seemingly driven largely by CMV exposure. An association between a missense DCLRE1C variant and V-gene and J-gene trimming of TCR beta chains was found in a later genetic analysis and replicated in an independent cohort. Roughly uniform sequencing depth across donors was assumed in presence/absence analyses, although this assumption may not hold. In a later analysis, HLA-associated TCR beta chains were found to be more clonally expanded and to have lower generation probabilities than equally common non-associated chains. Assigning TCR associations to individual alleles was difficult when HLA alleles, especially DR and DQ, strongly co-occurred.

The cohort consisted of 650 to 850 healthy bone marrow donors. All cohort members were sampled while nominally healthy, although unrecorded immune exposures were likely present. The donor was CMV seronegative and belonged to the group of over 300 seronegative cohort members. Each donor provided a peripheral blood sample, and peripheral blood mononuclear cells were used for TCR beta sequencing. Genomic DNA extraction from the blood cell samples was performed with the Qiagen DNeasy Blood Extraction Kit. To prepare the library, the immunoSEQ multiplex PCR assay was applied. For the multiplex PCR, a mixture combining 60 forward primers for TCR Vbeta segments and 13 reverse primers for TCR Jbeta segments was used. The CDR3 region of rearranged TCR beta genes was amplified from genomic DNA by a multiplex PCR assay. On the Illumina HiSeq System, the amplified TCR beta libraries were sequenced as 87-base-pair reads. Per the original workflow: A later analysis tallied roughly 80 million unique TCR beta chains across the roughly 610 repertoires, and around 9.9 million of those chains were shared by two or more donors. To remove PCR and sequencing errors, raw reads were error-corrected and collapsed into unique sequences using a nearest-neighbor algorithm that merged closely related sequences. CDR3 sequences were aligned to IMGT reference sequences to assign V, D and J gene segments. Each retained sequence needed at least a six-nucleotide match to both a V gene segment and a J gene segment. Rearrangements were called productive when the CDR3 lacked stop codons and stayed in frame with V and J; all others were non-productive. CDR3 was defined by IMGT convention, running from the second conserved V-encoded cysteine to the conserved J-encoded phenylalanine. In an earlier analysis of 587 of the donors, sequences lacking an unambiguous match to a single V gene segment were excluded. In an earlier analysis of approximately 560 of the donors, a V segment was called functional when productive rearrangements were above 56.7%, and segregating when the standard deviation between donors exceeded 5%. A statistical classification framework was built to diagnose cytomegalovirus status from the catalog of TCR beta chain sequences. In a later analysis, TCR nucleotide sequences were compared against IMGT/GENE-DB human TR gene sequences so that V and J genes could be assigned. The TCRdist pipeline was used in a later analysis to assign CDR3 sequences and most-parsimonious VDJ recombination scenarios. In a later analysis, each TCR beta chain was defined by its CDR3 amino acid sequence together with its V-gene family, and reads lacking a unique V-gene family were excluded. A later analysis removed roughly 590 highly shared, low-generation-probability nucleotide sequences to deal with suspected cross-contamination and a sequencing artifact. A later analysis calculated a clonal expansion index for each public chain from normalized within-repertoire ranks of inferred template counts. A later analysis computed generation probabilities with a VDJ recombination model fitted to out-of-frame rearrangements, and checked the results against IGoR. A later analysis scored TCR-TCR, TCR-HLA and TCR-CMV co-occurrence with hypergeometric tests, applying a repertoire-size bias correction to TCR pairs. False discovery rates were estimated in a later analysis by permuting HLA or CMV assignments 20 times. In a later analysis, co-occurring TCRs were grouped using DBSCAN, with TCRdist sequence similarity added in when clustering inside HLA-allele-positive subsets. Co-occurrence clustering excluded repertoires with fewer than 30,000 or more than 120,000 public chains, plus five with anomalous nucleotide sharing. What TCRdb holds here is the immuneACCESS table cut down to in-frame rearrangements. Part of the clones is not present; checked against another copy, under half of the missing clones reflect an unresolved V gene, and the others are unexplained. V and J calls and clone size are as listed in that table; D and trimming were resolved from the DNA. For this sample the table gives more than 100,000 clones, of which about 70% were detected only once. The ten largest clonotypes hold approximately 3.8% of the sample.

This clone was detected only a few times. Its recognized antigen is unknown. Within one base of it there is no much larger clone, and no base qualities were kept. Specimen: PBMCs. The clonotype originates from a woman in her 40s in good health and CMV-seronegative.

At the DNA level, the sequence is TGTGCCAGCAGCCAAGTACCCAGGGTGAATTCACCCCTCCACTTT. It translates to CASSQVPRVNSPLHF. The rearranged chain carries TRBV4-2 and TRBJ1-6; TRBD1 is a weak D gene call, 5 bases matching. Taken from the germline V gene, the CDR1 and CDR2 loops are LGHNA and YNFKEQ. The CDR3, from cysteine to phenylalanine, totals 15 residues. The kept DNA is CDR3 alone, 45 bases in frame from the first base. V is reduced by 1 base and J by 7 bases, leaving a spacing of 11 bases between them.